The 32 T cell receptor beta chains in this list originate from one sample, sequenced in a study of T cell responses to AZD1222 COVID-19 vaccine (TCRdb year 2021). Library prep was done by the immunoSEQ multiplex PCR assay. Imported from immuneACCESS, the table was reduced by TCRdb to in-frame sequences with V and J called. These copies leave out some clones; in studies compared against another copy, an unresolved V gene accounts for under half, and the cause of the remainder is not known. This sample holds some 150,000 clones; approximately 94% were observed only once. 1.5% to 2% of the sample is held by the ten biggest clonotypes. The time point label on this specimen signifies: baseline before first vaccination. The sample was peripheral blood, taken on day 0 of AZD1222 vaccination. The source of these receptors is an adult in good health.

Here the CDR3 reads CSALLETQYF. The CDR3 DNA reads TGCAGTGCCCTGCTAGAGACCCAGTACTTC. The chain joins TRBV20-1 to TRBJ2-5, with D hard to call. The ends were cut back, 6 bases at V and 4 bases at J, with 6 bases in the middle. The germline V gene encodes CDR1 DFQATT and CDR2 SNEGSKA (reference sequence). This CDR3 has 10 residues.

The chain employs TRBV28 and TRBJ1-5; no firm D call. Germline assignment: CDR1 MDHEN and CDR2 SYDVKM. Deletions cut 3 bases from V and 2 bases from J, with 11 bases between. The CDR3 runs to 15 residues. The CDR3 region has the DNA TGTGCCAGCAGTTTCACGAACGGGGGCAATCAGCCCCAGCATTTT. Encoded protein: CASSFTNGGNQPQHF.

J is TRBJ1-1 and V is TRBV6-5; 8 bases match TRBD1. V shed 10 bases and J 2 bases; nucleotides not matched to a gene: 6. The CDR3 is 13 residues long. Germline V gene data show CDR1 as MNHEY and CDR2 as SVGAGI. CDR3 sequence reads: CATRTGINTEAFF. CDR3 nucleotides: TGTGCCACCCGGACAGGGATCAACACTGAAGCTTTCTTT.

This clone was seen only a few times. The V call is TRBV6-5, the J call TRBJ2-1; the match to TRBD1 covers 10 bases. CDR1 is MNHEY and CDR2 is SVGAGI in the germline V gene. The V gene end was trimmed by 4 bases and the J gene end by 7 bases; junction bases not matched to a gene: 7. This CDR3 spans 15 amino acids. The CDR3 spells CASSSPGQGQNEQFF. CDR3 coding DNA: TGTGCCAGCAGTTCCCCGGGACAGGGGCAGAATGAGCAGTTCTTC.

The chain links TRBV14 to TRBJ2-7; D is unclear. The germline V gene encodes CDR1 SGHDN and CDR2 FVKESK. This CDR3 region has 13 residues. V was pared by 2 bases and J by 3 bases, with 8 bases between. The CDR3 DNA reads TGTGCCAGCAGCCAAATTACCGTCTACGAGCAGTACTTC. Protein: CASSQITVYEQYF.

The V call is TRBV12-3 or TRBV12-4, the J call TRBJ2-7; perhaps D is TRBD1 or TRBD2 (5 bases each). CDR3 length: 13 residues. Trimming shortened V by 4 bases and J by 2 bases, and 9 bases separated the two germline ends. Here the CDR3 reads CASSWDVAYEQYF. CDR3 coding DNA: TGTGCCAGCAGTTGGGACGTAGCCTACGAGCAGTACTTC.

The genes are TRBV4-1 and TRBJ1-6; D is undetermined. The CDR3 has 12 amino acids. The germline gives CDR1 MGHRA, CDR2 YSYEKL. The V gene lost 3 bases and the J gene lost 9 bases, with 6 bases spanning the gap. The CDR3 loop reads CASSQIASPLHF. In DNA form, the CDR3 reads TGCGCCAGCAGCCAGATCGCTTCACCCCTCCACTTT.

The chain couples TRBV3-1 (or the pseudogene TRBV3-2) to TRBJ1-2, with TRBD1 matching over 8 bases. Germline trimming cut 3 bases from V and 4 bases from J; bases unmatched to any gene: 10. CDR1 is LGHDT, CDR2 YNNKEL, per germline (reference sequence). This CDR3 comprises 16 residues. The CDR3 sequence: CASSHSMHRGFYGYTF. The CDR3 DNA reads as TGTGCCAGCAGCCACTCGATGCACAGGGGGTTCTATGGCTACACCTTC.

This chain links TRBV2 with TRBJ2-7; 9 bases align to TRBD2. The CDR3 is made up of 14 amino acids. The V gene end was trimmed by 6 bases and the J gene end by 0 bases; junction bases not matched to a gene: 3. Germline V gene lookup returns CDR1 SNHLY and CDR2 FYNNEI. In DNA form, the CDR3 reads TGTGCCAGCAGAATTAGCGGGAGCTCCTACGAGCAGTACTTC. It encodes CASRISGSSYEQYF.

V and J are TRBV15 and TRBJ2-3; D unclear. Germline V gene data show CDR1 as LNHNV and CDR2 as YYDKDF (reference sequence). Trimming removed 0 bases from V and 4 bases from J, with 8 bases in between. The CDR3 length is 14 residues. CDR3 DNA sequence: TGTGCCACCAGCAGAGAACCGGAAGCAGATACGCAGTATTTT. This sequence encodes CATSREPEADTQYF. Using reference TRBV15 and TRBJ2-3 for the parts outside the CDR3, the full variable domain is DAMVIQNPRYQVTQFGKPVTLSCSQTLNHNVMYWYQQKSSQAPKLLFHYYDKDFNNEADTPDNFQSRRPNTSFCFLDIRSPGLGDTAMYLCATSREPEADTQYFGPGTRLTVL.

There are a few counts of this clone. The chain joins TRBV3-1 (or the pseudogene TRBV3-2) to TRBJ1-2; D call uncertain. This CDR3 contains 11 residues. CDR1 LGHDT and CDR2 YNNKEL come from the germline V gene (reference sequence). The V end lost 4 bases, the J end lost 2 bases, and 2 bases lay between the germline ends. Written as DNA, the CDR3 is TGTGCCAGCAGCCTAAACTATGGCTACACCTTC. Its translation: CASSLNYGYTF.

J is TRBJ2-7 and V is TRBV3-1 (or the pseudogene TRBV3-2), with a weak D call TRBD1 (6 bases). The CDR3 length is 14 residues. CDR1 and CDR2 from the germline V gene are LGHDT and YNNKEL (reference sequence). V was pared by 5 bases and J by 3 bases, with 14 bases between. CDR3 residues: CASSSYRDLYEQYF. The CDR3, as DNA: TGTGCCAGCAGCTCCTACAGGGACCTCTACGAGCAGTACTTC.

The chain has TRBV27 and TRBJ2-7; possible D gene TRBD2, 7 bases. Germline V CDR1 and CDR2: MNHEY, SMNVEV (reference sequence). V gave up 2 bases and J gave up 3 bases, with 11 bases separating them. This CDR3 is 14 amino acids long. The DNA of the CDR3 is TGTGCCAGCAGTTTAAGTAGGGGGGGCTACGAGCAGTACTTC. This codes for CASSLSRGGYEQYF.

The gene calls are TRBV5-1 and TRBJ2-1; D call uncertain. Trimming left V 4 bases short and J 8 bases short, with 10 bases between. The CDR3 contains 12 residues. Germline V lookup: CDR1 SGHRS, CDR2 YFSETQ. Written as DNA, the CDR3 is TGCGCCAGCAGCCCACCCGGCGATGAGCAGTTCTTC. This gives the protein CASSPPGDEQFF.

This sequence joins TRBV6-1 and TRBJ1-5; D remains ambiguous. V lost 1 base, J lost 2 bases, and 6 bases lay in between. The CDR3 sequence is 14 residues long. Germline CDR1 MNHNS, CDR2 SASEGT. CDR3 region: CASSEGKGNQPQHF. DNA for the CDR3: TGTGCCAGCAGTGAAGGGAAGGGCAATCAGCCCCAGCATTTT.

This clone has more than one count but fewer than ten. This rearrangement joins TRBV2 to TRBJ2-3; 7 positions match TRBD2. This CDR3 is built from 11 residues. V gave up 5 bases and J gave up 9 bases; unmatched junction bases: 2. Germline assignment: CDR1 SNHLY and CDR2 FYNNEI. CDR3 DNA: TGTGCCAGCAGTTGGGGGGGGACGCAGTATTTT. Translation gives CASSWGGTQYF.

This chain connects TRBV23-1 to TRBJ2-1; 13 bases map to TRBD2. TRBV23-1 is marked as an open reading frame, function uncertain. V was pared by 6 bases and J by 8 bases, with 1 base of the junction left unmatched. CDR3 length: 13 residues. The CDR3 here is CASRTSGRYEQFF. In DNA form, the CDR3 reads TGCGCCAGCAGGACTAGCGGGAGGTATGAGCAGTTCTTC.

This chain uses TRBV7-9 with TRBJ2-1; no firm D call. Germline CDR1 SEHNR, CDR2 FQNEAQ (reference sequence). The CDR3 has 14 amino acids. Trimming stripped 3 bases from V and 6 bases from J, with 12 bases between. The CDR3 spells CASSFNGPVNEQFF. The CDR3 DNA sequence: TGTGCCAGCAGCTTCAACGGTCCGGTCAATGAGCAGTTCTTC.

This chain connects TRBV2 to TRBJ1-2, with D tentatively TRBD1 (6 bases). The germline V gene encodes CDR1 SNHLY and CDR2 FYNNEI. Trimming removed 7 bases at V and 3 bases at J, with 6 bases between. The CDR3 extends over 11 amino acids. The CDR3 region is CASTGDYGYTF. The DNA for the CDR3 is TGTGCCAGCACAGGGGACTATGGCTACACCTTC.

The genes are TRBV6-5 and TRBJ1-5, with 8 bases aligning to TRBD1. This CDR3 spans 13 amino acids. V lost 11 bases to trimming and J lost 5 bases; unmatched junction nucleotides: 8. Germline V gene lookup returns CDR1 MNHEY and CDR2 SVGAGI. This CDR3 is CAGRGQGDQPQHF. Here the CDR3 DNA reads TGTGCCGGAAGAGGACAGGGCGATCAGCCCCAGCATTTT.

The gene calls are TRBV7-2 and TRBJ2-3, with 11 bases matching TRBD2. Germline CDR1 is SGHTA and CDR2 is FQGNSA. J was trimmed by 1 base and V by 3 bases; bases with no gene match: 3. This CDR3 region has 16 residues. Here the CDR3 DNA reads TGTGCCAGCAGCTTGACTAGCGGGGCCGGCACAGATACGCAGTATTTT. Protein sequence: CASSLTSGAGTDTQYF.

V gene TRBV7-9 combines with J gene TRBJ1-2; 10 bases line up with TRBD1. V lost 1 base and J lost 3; bases outside the gene matches: 5. This CDR3 has 16 residues. CDR1 and CDR2 from the germline V gene are SEHNR and FQNEAQ (reference sequence). The CDR3 is CASSLGRQGADYGYTF. As DNA, the CDR3 is TGTGCCAGCAGCTTAGGCAGACAGGGGGCGGACTATGGCTACACCTTC.

The V and J genes are TRBV5-5 and TRBJ2-5; either TRBD1 or TRBD2 may supply D (5 bases each). Looked up from germline, CDR1 is SGHKS and CDR2 is YYEKEE (reference sequence). There are 16 residues in the CDR3. Trimming removed 1 base from V and 7 bases from J, with 20 bases in between. The CDR3 spells CASSLSGTPTRVTQYF. The DNA of the CDR3 is TGTGCCAGCAGCTTGTCCGGGACCCCAACGAGGGTGACCCAGTACTTC.

The rearrangement joins TRBV5-1 to TRBJ2-5, with TRBD2 matching over 15 bases. The CDR3 loop spans 18 amino acids. Germline CDR1 is SGHRS and CDR2 is YFSETQ. With V trimmed by 4 bases and J by 5 bases, 12 bases remained unmatched. The DNA for the CDR3 is TGCGCCAGCAGCCTTGGACTAGCGGGGGGGCCTCGCGGGGAGACCCAGTACTTC. It codes for CASSLGLAGGPRGETQYF.

The chain carries TRBV30 and TRBJ1-3, with D tentatively TRBD1 (5 bases). The germline gives CDR1 GTSNPN, CDR2 SVGIG (reference sequence). V lost 4 bases and J 5 bases, leaving 15 bases between the germline ends. The CDR3 runs 14 residues. The CDR3 DNA sequence: TGTGCCTGGATCATCCGGGACTCCCGAAACACCATATATTTT. Translated: CAWIIRDSRNTIYF. Full variable domain (rest looked up from reference TRBV30 and TRBJ1-3): SQTIHQWPATLVQPVGSPLSLECTVEGTSNPNLYWYRQAAGRGLQLLFYSVGIGQISSEVPQNLSASRPQDRQFILSSKKLLLSDSGFYLCAWIIRDSRNTIYFGEGSWLTVV.

This chain joins TRBV2 and TRBJ2-7; 7 positions match TRBD1. Germline-derived CDR1 and CDR2 are SNHLY and FYNNEI. V lost 8 bases, J lost 0 bases, and 10 bases stayed unmatched. The CDR3 runs to 15 residues. This CDR3 is CASQTQGSLSYEQYF. The DNA of the CDR3 is TGTGCCAGCCAGACACAGGGGAGCCTCTCCTACGAGCAGTACTTC.

The chain is built from TRBV2 and TRBJ2-7; no clear D. The CDR3 contains 12 residues. Germline CDR1 SNHLY, CDR2 FYNNEI. V was trimmed by 4 bases and J by 0 bases, leaving 4 bases between them. The CDR3 spells CASSVGSYEQYF. For the CDR3, the DNA is TGTGCCAGCAGTGTGGGCTCCTACGAGCAGTACTTC.

The J gene is TRBJ1-1, the V gene TRBV6-5; D is possibly TRBD1 (6 bases). V shed 6 bases and J shed 6 bases, with 14 bases lying between them. The CDR3 sequence is 13 residues long. CDR1 and CDR2 from the germline V gene are MNHEY and SVGAGI. The CDR3 region has the DNA TGTGCCAGCAGGCACAGGGAGGGGGCTGAAGCTTTCTTT. Protein product: CASRHREGAEAFF.

The chain has TRBV5-1 and TRBJ1-4; D is unresolved. Trimming removed 0 bases from V and 7 bases from J, with 10 bases in between. The CDR3 has 14 amino acids. The germline V gene encodes CDR1 SGHRS and CDR2 YFSETQ. DNA of the CDR3: TGCGCCAGCAGCTTGGGAGGTATTGGTGAAAAACTGTTTTTT. Translation gives CASSLGGIGEKLFF.

This chain joins TRBV19 and TRBJ1-6; 7 nucleotides align to TRBD1. The germline CDR1 and CDR2 sequences are LNHDA and SQIVND (reference sequence). The CDR3 runs 14 residues. V lost 6 bases to trimming and J lost 6 bases; unmatched junction nucleotides: 5. The CDR3 loop is CASSPGQFNSPLHF. The CDR3 nucleotides read TGTGCCAGTAGCCCGGGACAGTTTAATTCACCCCTCCACTTT.

The chain joins TRBV14 to TRBJ2-7; 7 bases fit TRBD1. This CDR3 region has 13 residues. Losses at the gene ends were 4 bases for V and 2 bases for J; bases not matched to a gene: 2. The germline CDR1 and CDR2 sequences are SGHDN and FVKESK. CDR3 residues: CASSRGQAYEQYF. DNA for the CDR3: TGTGCCAGCAGCCGAGGACAGGCCTACGAGCAGTACTTC.

The V call is TRBV19, the J call TRBJ2-4; the D gene is possibly TRBD1 (5 bases). Trimming shortened V by 3 bases and J by 3 bases, and 6 bases separated the two germline ends. The CDR3 spans 13 residues. CDR1 LNHDA and CDR2 SQIVND come from the germline V gene (reference sequence). The CDR3 protein is CASSMQGKNIQYF. CDR3 bases: TGTGCCAGTAGTATGCAGGGCAAAAACATTCAGTACTTC.